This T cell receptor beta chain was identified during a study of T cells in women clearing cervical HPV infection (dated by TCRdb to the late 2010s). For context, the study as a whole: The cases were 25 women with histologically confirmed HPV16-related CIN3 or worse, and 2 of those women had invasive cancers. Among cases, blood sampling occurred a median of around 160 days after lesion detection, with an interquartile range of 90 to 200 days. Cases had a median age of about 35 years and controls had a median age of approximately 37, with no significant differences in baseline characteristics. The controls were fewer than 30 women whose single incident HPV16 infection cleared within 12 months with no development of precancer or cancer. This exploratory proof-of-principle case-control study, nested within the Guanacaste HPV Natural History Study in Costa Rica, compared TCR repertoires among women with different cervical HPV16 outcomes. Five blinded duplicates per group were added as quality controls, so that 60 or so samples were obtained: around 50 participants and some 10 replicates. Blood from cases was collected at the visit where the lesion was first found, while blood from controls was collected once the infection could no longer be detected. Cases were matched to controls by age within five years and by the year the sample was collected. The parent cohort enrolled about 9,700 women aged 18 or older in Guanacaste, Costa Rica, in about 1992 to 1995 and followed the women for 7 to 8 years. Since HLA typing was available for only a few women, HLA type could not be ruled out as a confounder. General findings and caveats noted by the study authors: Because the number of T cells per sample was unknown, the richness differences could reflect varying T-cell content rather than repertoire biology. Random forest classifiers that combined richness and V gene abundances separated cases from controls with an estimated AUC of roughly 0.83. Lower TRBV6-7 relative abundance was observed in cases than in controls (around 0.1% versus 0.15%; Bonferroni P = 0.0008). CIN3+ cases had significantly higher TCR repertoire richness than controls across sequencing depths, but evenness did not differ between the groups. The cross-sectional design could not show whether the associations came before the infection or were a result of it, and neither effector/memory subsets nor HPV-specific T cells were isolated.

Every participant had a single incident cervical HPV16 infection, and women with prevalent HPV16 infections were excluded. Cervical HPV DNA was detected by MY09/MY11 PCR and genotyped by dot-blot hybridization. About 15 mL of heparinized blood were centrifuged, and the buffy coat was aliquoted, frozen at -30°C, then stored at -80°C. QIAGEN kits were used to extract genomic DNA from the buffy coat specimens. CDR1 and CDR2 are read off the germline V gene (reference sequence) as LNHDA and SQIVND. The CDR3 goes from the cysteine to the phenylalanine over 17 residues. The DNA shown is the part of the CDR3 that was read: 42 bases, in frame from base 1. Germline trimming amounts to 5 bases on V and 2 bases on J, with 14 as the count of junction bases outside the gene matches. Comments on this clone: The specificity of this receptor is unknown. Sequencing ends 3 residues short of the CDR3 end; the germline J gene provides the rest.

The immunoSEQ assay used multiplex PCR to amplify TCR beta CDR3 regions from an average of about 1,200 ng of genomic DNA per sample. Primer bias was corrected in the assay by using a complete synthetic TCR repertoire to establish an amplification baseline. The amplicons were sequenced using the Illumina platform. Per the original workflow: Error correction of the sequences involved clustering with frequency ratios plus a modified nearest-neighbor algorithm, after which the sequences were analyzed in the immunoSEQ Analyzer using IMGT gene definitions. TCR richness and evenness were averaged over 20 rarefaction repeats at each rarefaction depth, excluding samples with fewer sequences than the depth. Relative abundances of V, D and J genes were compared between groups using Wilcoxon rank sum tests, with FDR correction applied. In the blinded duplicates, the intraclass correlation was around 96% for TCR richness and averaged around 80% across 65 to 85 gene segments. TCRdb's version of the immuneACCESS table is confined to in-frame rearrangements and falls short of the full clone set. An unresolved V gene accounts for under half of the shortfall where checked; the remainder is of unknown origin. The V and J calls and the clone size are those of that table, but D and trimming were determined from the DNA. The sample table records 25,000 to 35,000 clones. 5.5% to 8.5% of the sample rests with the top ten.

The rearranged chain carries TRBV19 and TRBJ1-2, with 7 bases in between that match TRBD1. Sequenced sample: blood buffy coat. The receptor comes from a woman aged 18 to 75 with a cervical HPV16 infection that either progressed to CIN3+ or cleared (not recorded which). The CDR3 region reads CASSQGGRRLGNYGYTF. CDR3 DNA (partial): TGTGCCAGTAGTCAAGGGGGCCGACGATTGGGGAACTATGGC.